The next 23 T cell receptor beta chains were all read from a single sample in a study of Graves' ophthalmopathy and Graves' hyperthyroidism. RNA served as the template for amplifying TCR beta CDR3 regions. The library came from an HTBI-primed first-round RT-PCR and a second-round multiplex PCR. TCRdb reprocessed the multiplex PCR reads with MiXCR, giving one entry per CDR3 protein. In the table there are 300,000 to 350,000 distinct CDR3 sequences, 15% to 20% of which are singletons. The specimen sequenced was peripheral blood. Source of these receptors: an adult man with Graves' ophthalmopathy.

This clonotype was counted ten times or more. This chain uses TRBV7-9 with TRBJ1-5; D is perhaps TRBD1 (5 bases). Germline values: CDR1 SEHNR, CDR2 FQNEAQ (reference sequence). This CDR3 region has 15 residues. V lost 2 bases, J lost 5 bases, and 13 bases lay in between. Written as DNA, the CDR3 is TGTGCCAGCAGCTTACAAGGGACCGCGGATCAGCCCCAGCATTTT. It specifies CASSLQGTADQPQHF.

This clonotype was seen many times. Here the CDR3 DNA reads TGTGCCACCAGCAGAGATTTTTTTCAAGCTCCCCCGTGGGACACTGAAGCTTTCTTT. Translation: CATSRDFFQAPPWDTEAFF. The rearrangement uses TRBV15 and TRBJ1-1; D gene unclear. The germline V gene encodes CDR1 LNHNV and CDR2 YYDKDF (reference sequence). V was trimmed by 0 bases and J by 3 bases, leaving 23 bases between them. CDR3 size: 19 residues.

The chain links TRBV6-1 to TRBJ1-1, with 9 bases fitting TRBD1. CDR3 size: 16 residues. Per the germline V gene, CDR1 is MNHNS and CDR2 is SASEGT. The V and J ends lost 5 bases and 0 bases, in that order; junction bases with no gene match: 7. The CDR3 loop reads CASSRTGGEMNTEAFF. CDR3 nucleotides: TGTGCCAGCAGTCGAACAGGGGGCGAGATGAACACTGAAGCTTTCTTT.

This clonotype was recorded at least ten times. The CDR3 nucleotides are TGTGCCAGCAGAGCCGGGACGTTTAACCCCCGGGGCTACACCTTC. It is translated as CASRAGTFNPRGYTF. This rearrangement joins TRBV2 to TRBJ1-2, with a possible D match to TRBD1 (5 bases). Germline V gene lookup returns CDR1 SNHLY and CDR2 FYNNEI. The CDR3 length is 15 residues. V lost 6 bases and J 8 bases, leaving 22 bases between the germline ends.

This clonotype was recorded at least ten times. This chain connects TRBV7-8 to TRBJ2-4; 7 bases fit TRBD1. There are 17 residues in the CDR3. V was clipped by 1 base and J by 1 base; unmatched bases: 7. CDR1 and CDR2 (germline): SGHVS, FQNEAQ. The CDR3 nucleotides are TGTGCCAGCAGCTTAGTTAACAGGGGATTGGCCAAAAACATTCAGTACTTC. Its protein is CASSLVNRGLAKNIQYF.

Ten or more counts support this clonotype. The chain links TRBV2 to TRBJ2-5; the D is unclear. CDR1 SNHLY and CDR2 FYNNEI come from the germline V gene. V was trimmed by 4 bases and J by 5 bases, leaving 11 bases between them. The CDR3 contains 13 residues. The CDR3 sequence: CASSGTGRETQYF. As DNA, the CDR3 is TGTGCCAGCAGTGGAACGGGCCGGGAGACCCAGTACTTC. The full variable domain, completed using reference TRBV2 and TRBJ2-5, is EPEVTQTPSHQVTQMGQEVILRCVPISNHLYFYWYRQILGQKVEFLVSFYNNEISEKSEIFDDQFSVERPDGSNFTLKIRSTKLEDSAMYFCASSGTGRETQYFGPGTRLLVL.

This clonotype showed up many times. The rearrangement uses TRBV20-1 and TRBJ2-2, with D tentatively TRBD2 (5 bases). CDR3 length: 15 residues. The germline gives CDR1 DFQATT, CDR2 SNEGSKA (reference sequence). V was cut by 0 bases and J by 2 bases, with 10 bases left in between. The CDR3 protein is CSARDPRENTGELFF. CDR3 bases: TGCAGTGCTAGAGATCCCCGGGAAAACACCGGGGAGCTGTTTTTT.

This clonotype was counted ten times or more. The chain couples TRBV6-5 to TRBJ2-7, with 15 positions matching TRBD2. V trimming: 5 bases; J trimming: 5 bases; junction bases outside the gene matches: 4. CDR1 is MNHEY and CDR2 is SVGAGI in the germline V gene. The CDR3 spans 15 residues. The CDR3 DNA sequence: TGTGCCAGCAGTCCAGGGACTAGCGGGAGGAACGAGCAGTACTTC. Translated: CASSPGTSGRNEQYF.

The chain carries TRBV12-3 or TRBV12-4 and TRBJ2-7; D is perhaps TRBD1 or TRBD2 (5 bases each). V was pared by 5 bases and J by 2 bases, with 13 bases between. CDR3 length equals 14 residues. CDR3 sequence: CASSPQGETYEQYF. Written as DNA, the CDR3 is TGTGCCAGCAGTCCGCAAGGGGAGACCTACGAGCAGTACTTC.

This clonotype showed up many times. V is TRBV5-1 and J is TRBJ2-7; either TRBD1 or TRBD2 may fit D (5 bases each). This CDR3 has 14 residues. CDR1 is SGHRS, CDR2 YFSETQ, per germline. The ends were cut back, 4 bases at V and 3 bases at J, with 14 bases in the middle. CDR3 DNA: TGCGCCAGCAGCCCCCCGGGGCAATACTACGAGCAGTACTTC. This translates into CASSPPGQYYEQYF. Full variable domain (rest looked up from reference TRBV5-1 and TRBJ2-7): KAGVTQTPRYLIKTRGQQVTLSCSPISGHRSVSWYQQTPGQGLQFLFEYFSETQRNKGNFPGRFSGRQFSNSRSEMNVSTLELGDSALYLCASSPPGQYYEQYFGPGTRLTVT.

This clonotype was counted ten times or more. V gene TRBV12-3 or TRBV12-4 combines with J gene TRBJ2-7; D assignment may be TRBD1 or TRBD2 (5 bases each). With 0 bases removed from V and 6 bases from J, the gap between germline ends came to 6 bases. This CDR3 spans 12 amino acids. CDR3 residues: CASSLAGVEQYF. CDR3 bases: TGTGCCAGCAGTTTAGCGGGGGTCGAGCAGTACTTC.

This clonotype has at least ten counts. This chain uses TRBV27 with TRBJ1-1; 8 bases agree with TRBD1. Germline V gene data show CDR1 as MNHEY and CDR2 as SMNVEV (reference sequence). This CDR3 has 16 residues. The V and J ends lost 5 bases and 4 bases, in that order; junction bases with no gene match: 12. The CDR3 region is CASSPSPGGLRTEAFF. The CDR3 coding sequence is TGTGCCAGCAGTCCCTCACCAGGGGGCTTGCGCACTGAAGCTTTCTTT.

This clonotype was found once. A junction boundary mismatches the germline segment, possibly from a read error. The chain couples TRBV6-2 or TRBV6-3 to TRBJ2-7, with D uncertain. The germline gives CDR1 MNHEY, CDR2 SVGEGT. The CDR3 spans 13 residues. The DNA for the CDR3 is TGTGCCAGCAGACAAGGGTCGTACTACGAGCAGTGCTTC. Translated, it gives CASRQGSYYEQCF.

V and J are TRBV20-1 and TRBJ2-7, with a tentative D call TRBD1 (5 bases). This CDR3 is built from 13 residues. Per germline, CDR1 DFQATT and CDR2 SNEGSKA (reference sequence). The V end was cut by 7 bases, the J end by 5 bases, with 18 bases between. CDR3 sequence: CSGVDGALNEQYF. CDR3 bases: TGCAGTGGGGTGGATGGGGCTCTGAACGAGCAGTACTTC.

This clonotype has ten or more counts. The chain recombines TRBV7-2 with TRBJ2-5; 7 nucleotides match TRBD2. The CDR3 loop spans 15 amino acids. The V and J ends lost 0 bases and 4 bases, in that order; junction bases with no gene match: 5. CDR1 and CDR2 from the germline V gene are SGHTA and FQGNSA. DNA for the CDR3: TGTGCCAGCAGCTTAGCGCGGGCTAGCGGAGAGACCCAGTACTTC. It yields the protein CASSLARASGETQYF.

This clonotype was counted ten times or more. The CDR3 DNA reads as TGTGCCAGCACCATGACTGATCTCTTCTCTGGAAACACCATATATTTT. Amino acids: CASTMTDLFSGNTIYF. V is TRBV12-3 or TRBV12-4 and J is TRBJ1-3; D is unclear. The CDR3 is 16 residues long. V was trimmed by 7 bases and J by 0 bases, leaving 16 bases between them.

This clonotype was recorded at least ten times. V gene TRBV24-1 combines with J gene TRBJ2-5, with TRBD2 matching over 10 bases. CDR1 is KGHDR and CDR2 is SFDVKD in the germline V gene. With V trimmed by 3 bases and J by 4 bases, 1 base remained unmatched. The CDR3 length is 14 residues. The CDR3 sequence: CATSDRLAGETQYF. CDR3 DNA sequence: TGTGCCACCAGTGATAGACTAGCGGGAGAGACCCAGTACTTC.

The chain is built from TRBV14 and TRBJ2-1, with 12 bases matching TRBD2. V dropped 2 bases and J dropped 6; count of bases not matched to a gene: 14. Germline CDR1 and CDR2: SGHDN and FVKESK. CDR3 length: 19 residues. The chain's CDR3 is CASSQFAPGTSGLVNEQFF. The CDR3, as DNA: TGTGCCAGCAGCCAATTTGCCCCGGGGACTAGCGGGTTGGTCAATGAGCAGTTCTTC.

There are many counts of this clonotype. The chain is built from TRBV7-3 and TRBJ1-1; the D gene is possibly TRBD1 (6 bases). Trimming cost V 2 bases and J 0 bases, with 22 bases left between them. Per the germline V gene, CDR1 is SGHTA and CDR2 is FQGTGA. CDR3 length equals 19 residues. The CDR3 sequence is CASSLSLMGGPNMNTEAFF. The CDR3 DNA follows: TGTGCCAGCAGCTTATCTTTAATGGGGGGCCCAAATATGAACACTGAAGCTTTCTTT.

This clonotype has a count of ten or more. The CDR3: CSARASTVSRGVYEQYF. The CDR3 region has the DNA TGCAGTGCTAGGGCCAGCACCGTTAGCAGGGGAGTCTACGAGCAGTACTTC. This chain uses TRBV20-1 with TRBJ2-7, with D perhaps TRBD1 (6 bases). Trimming took 3 bases from V and 3 from J, leaving 24 bases between them. The CDR3 covers 17 residues. The germline V gene has CDR1 DFQATT and CDR2 SNEGSKA (reference sequence).

This clonotype was seen just once. The V and J genes are TRBV12-3 or TRBV12-4 and TRBJ2-7, with 11 bases aligning to TRBD1. With V trimmed by 8 bases and J by 3 bases, 9 bases remained unmatched. CDR3 length equals 15 residues. CDR3 DNA sequence: TGTGCCAGCGGAACCCGGACAGGGGGCCTCTACGAGCAGTACTTC. Protein product: CASGTRTGGLYEQYF.

This clonotype was observed at least ten times. The chain employs TRBV19 and TRBJ1-1; no clear D gene. The CDR3 covers 18 residues. Germline CDR1 LNHDA, CDR2 SQIVND (reference sequence). V gave up 0 bases and J gave up 1 base, with 18 bases separating them. This CDR3 reads CASSIDRRLGRQNTEAFF. In nucleotides, the CDR3 is TGTGCCAGTAGTATAGATCGCCGGCTTGGCAGACAGAACACTGAAGCTTTCTTT.

This clonotype occurred a few times. This chain connects TRBV24-1 to TRBJ2-7, with D uncertain. The germline CDR1 and CDR2 sequences are KGHDR and SFDVKD. The CDR3 totals 11 residues. The V end was cut by 3 bases, the J end by 5 bases, with 4 bases between. CDR3 loop: CATSDTHEQYF. The CDR3 DNA follows: TGTGCCACCAGTGATACCCACGAGCAGTACTTC.